This entry lists 6 T cell receptor beta chains sequenced from one sample in a study of glioma-infiltrating T cells after dendritic cell vaccination. TCRdb keeps only in-frame clones here, not all; method: immunoSEQ multiplex PCR. The sample holds fewer than 110,000 clones, 75% to 85% seen once. The source material was blood, sampled before dendritic cell vaccination. Receptors originate from a human donor with glioblastoma.

The chain is built from TRBV30 and TRBJ2-3; maybe TRBD2 (6 bases). V gave up 3 bases and J gave up 5 bases, with 15 bases separating them. Germline V lookup: CDR1 GTSNPN, CDR2 SVGIG (reference sequence). This CDR3 has 14 residues. In DNA form, the CDR3 reads TGTGCCTGGAGACCGGAGGGGCCCTTAGATACGCAGTATTTT. It yields the protein CAWRPEGPLDTQYF. Drawing the rest from reference TRBV30 and TRBJ2-3, the complete variable domain is SQTIHQWPATLVQPVGSPLSLECTVEGTSNPNLYWYRQAAGRGLQLLFYSVGIGQISSEVPQNLSASRPQDRQFILSSKKLLLSDSGFYLCAWRPEGPLDTQYFGPGTRLTVL.

This clone has a handful of counts. J is TRBJ1-1 and V is TRBV4-3; 8 bases match TRBD1. CDR3 length: 17 residues. The germline V gene encodes CDR1 LGHNA and CDR2 YSLEER. The J segment lost 2 bases and the V segment lost 0 bases, leaving 8 bases of the junction unmatched. This CDR3 reads CASSQDWGAGGNTEAFF. Here the CDR3 DNA reads TGCGCCAGCAGCCAAGATTGGGGGGCAGGGGGCAACACTGAAGCTTTCTTT.

The V and J genes are TRBV7-9 and TRBJ1-2; TRBD1 matches 7 bases. Trimming removed 0 bases from V and 8 bases from J; junction bases left unmatched: 3. The CDR3 is made up of 13 amino acids. Germline values: CDR1 SEHNR, CDR2 FQNEAQ (reference sequence). This CDR3 is CASSLATGQGYTF. CDR3 nucleotides: TGTGCCAGCAGCTTAGCGACAGGGCAAGGCTACACCTTC.

A note on this clone: Additional DNA sequences in this sample encode the identical CDR3. This chain links TRBV11-2 with TRBJ2-7, with 8 bases lining up with TRBD1. Germline V gives CDR1 SGHAT, CDR2 FQNNGV. After removal of 1 base from V and 5 bases from J, the junction contained 4 bases not matched to a gene. The CDR3 runs to 14 residues. The CDR3 nucleotides read TGTGCCAGCAGCTTAGGTCAGGGGGCGGACGAGCAGTACTTC. Translated: CASSLGQGADEQYF.

The V and J genes are TRBV30 and TRBJ2-7; 8 bases agree with TRBD1. This CDR3 has 13 residues. Losses at the gene ends were 7 bases for V and 3 bases for J; bases not matched to a gene: 8. From germline, CDR1 is GTSNPN and CDR2 SVGIG (reference sequence). CDR3 amino acids: CALNRGFLYEQYF. DNA for the CDR3: TGTGCCTTGAACAGGGGGTTCCTCTACGAGCAGTACTTC.

J is TRBJ2-3 and V is TRBV5-1; 10 bases fit TRBD2. The CDR3 runs to 13 residues. CDR1 and CDR2 (germline): SGHRS, YFSETQ. V was clipped by 4 bases and J by 8 bases; unmatched bases: 4. The CDR3 loop reads CASSLGLAVTQYF. The CDR3 nucleotides are TGCGCCAGCAGCCTTGGACTAGCGGTTACGCAGTATTTT.